The entry that follows covers one T cell receptor (beta chain) sequence. The CDR3 sequence is 15 residues long. The ends lost 3 bases at V and 6 bases at J; junction bases unmatched: 7. The germline V gene has CDR1 SGDLS and CDR2 YYNGEE. Participant ages covered about 18 to 89 years across around 22 US areas. The data were produced by immunoSEQ multiplex PCR, yet TCRdb's version contains in-frame clones alone and is incomplete. Among some 160,000 clones listed, around four fifths were seen once. The sample comes from a study of blood T cell repertoires in COVID-19. About the study: T cells, B-cell-depleted T cells, or PBMCs supplied cDNA or gDNA.

This TCR was recovered from a woman aged 40 to 50 who had recovered from COVID-19. Source material: PBMCs or T cells enriched from blood (not recorded which). The rearrangement links TRBV9 to TRBJ2-2; TRBD1 matches 8 bases. CDR3 sequence reads: CASSAQGGASGELFF. The CDR3 region has the DNA TGTGCCAGCAGCGCACAGGGGGGCGCGTCCGGGGAGCTGTTTTTT.